This is a list of T cell receptor beta chains from one sample in a study of neoadjuvant anti-PD-1 for oral cavity cancer. Assay used: immunoSEQ multiplex PCR; TCRdb lists only in-frame clones, some missing. The data hold about 16,000 clones, with about 61% observed a single time. Sample: PBMCs, taken before nivolumab (anti-PD-1) treatment. The receptors stem from a person aged 40 to 85 with oral cavity squamous cell carcinoma. Each CDR3 is given without its conserved first and last residue. D genes are given only for firm matches.

V | D | CDR3
TRBV30 | . | ACLSRATNEKLF
TRBV30 | . | APLGGQENPNYGYT
TRBV5-4 | TRBD1 | ASSYGTANYNEQF
TRBV7-6 | . | ASSLNREGTDTQY
TRBV7-8 | . | ASSTQQDYEQY
TRBV5-8 | TRBD2 | ASSYRLAGYNEQF
TRBV14 | TRBD2 | ASSHSRLADSYNEQF
TRBV5-1 | . | ASSPGRGGGTEAF
TRBV19 | . | ASRSQADNQPQH
TRBV6-1 | . | ASDPGAGQPQH
TRBV11-2 | . | ASSPGTGPFYEQF
TRBV27 | TRBD1 | ASSLRDRNEKLF
TRBV6-6 | . | ASRQSNEKLF
TRBV27 | TRBD1 | ASSWGQGNTEAF
TRBV5-3 | . | ARSLDRANYGYT
TRBV30 | TRBD1 | AWSVSGGRYEQY
TRBV10-3 | . | AIQGSGNTIY
TRBV5-1 | . | ASSLTGANTGELF
TRBV30 | . | AWSLLMQGPYEQY
TRBV10-1 | TRBD2 | ASSAASGGEQY
TRBV19 | . | ASKMREEKLF
TRBV29-1 | . | NGGYGYT
TRBV6-1 | . | ASSDYRSGANVLT
TRBV5-8 | TRBD1 | ASSAGTGGVYT
TRBV29-1 | TRBD2 | SALGLAGGGTYEQY